Listed below are T cell receptor beta chains from one sample, sequenced in a study of cytomegalovirus exposure and HLA in healthy donors. Only in-frame clones appear in the TCRdb table, and some are missing; sequencing was by immunoSEQ multiplex PCR. The sample holds 150,000 to 200,000 clones, around four fifths seen once. The specimen sequenced was PBMCs. The receptors were sampled from a woman aged 18 to 35 in good health and CMV-seronegative. CDR3s include the opening cysteine and the closing phenylalanine or tryptophan. A D gene is named only where the DNA matches it firmly. Clone size is stated in some rows and not others, as once, few, many or a class when expanded.

J,D,V,size,CDR3,DNA
TRBJ1-2,TRBD1,TRBV6-1,NA,CASSERGGGYTF,TGTGCCAGCAGTGAAAGAGGGGGCGGCTACACCTTC
TRBJ1-3,TRBD1,TRBV5-1,NA,CASSLDRTGLGNTIYF,TGCGCCAGCAGCTTGGACCGGACAGGGTTGGGAAACACCATATATTTT
TRBJ2-7,TRBD1,TRBV7-3,NA,CASSYPKNRDRAWYEQYF,TGTGCCAGCAGCTATCCGAAAAACCGGGACAGGGCATGGTACGAGCAGTACTTC
TRBJ2-6,NA,TRBV11-2,NA,CASILSRSGANGLTF,TGTGCCAGCATTCTCAGCAGGTCTGGGGCCAACGGCCTGACTTTC
TRBJ2-3,NA,TRBV30,few,CAWSVRLGMSGWADTQYF,TGTGCCTGGAGTGTACGATTAGGGATGAGCGGTTGGGCAGATACGCAGTATTTT
TRBJ1-1,NA,TRBV29-1,NA,CSVEGRQGKVEAFF,TGCAGCGTTGAAGGACGCCAGGGGAAGGTTGAAGCTTTCTTT
TRBJ2-5,TRBD1,TRBV6-1,NA,CASTLTGGETQYF,TGTGCCAGCACCTTGACAGGGGGAGAGACCCAGTACTTC
TRBJ2-7,TRBD2,TRBV19,NA,CASSMLAGVEVEQYF,TGTGCCAGTAGTATGTTAGCGGGGGTAGAAGTTGAGCAGTACTTC
TRBJ2-7,TRBD2,TRBV11-2,few,CASSLGGGSYEQYF,TGTGCCAGCAGCTTAGGGGGGGGGTCCTACGAGCAGTACTTC
TRBJ1-1,NA,TRBV6-5,few,CASSLRQAPKAFF,TGTGCCAGCAGTCTTCGACAGGCCCCTAAAGCTTTCTTT
TRBJ2-1,TRBD2,TRBV5-6,NA,CASSWTSGGSSYNEQFF,TGTGCCAGCAGCTGGACTAGCGGGGGGAGCTCCTACAATGAGCAGTTCTTC
TRBJ2-7,TRBD1,TRBV15,NA,CATSREGTGGYEQYF,TGTGCCACCAGCAGAGAAGGGACAGGGGGCTACGAGCAGTACTTC
TRBJ2-3,TRBD1,TRBV30,NA,CAWCTSGTGTDTQYF,TGTGCCTGGTGTACAAGCGGGACAGGGACAGATACGCAGTATTTT
TRBJ1-1,TRBD1,TRBV2,NA,CASSLTGVTEAFF,TGTGCCAGCAGTCTAACAGGGGTCACTGAAGCTTTCTTT
TRBJ2-3,NA,TRBV5-4,NA,CASSSRSDSTDTQYF,TGTGCCAGCAGCTCGCGGTCAGACAGCACAGATACGCAGTATTTT
TRBJ2-1,NA,TRBV4-1,NA,CASSQDRRIAKYNEQFF,TGCGCCAGCAGCCAAGATAGGAGAATAGCTAAGTACAATGAGCAGTTCTTC
TRBJ2-7,NA,TRBV25-1,once,CASSEYFEQYF,TGTGCCAGCAGTGAATACTTCGAGCAGTACTTC
TRBJ2-3,NA,TRBV7-6,NA,CASSFGSGTDTQYF,TGTGCCAGCAGCTTCGGGTCGGGCACAGATACGCAGTATTTT
TRBJ1-2,NA,TRBV11-2,NA,CASSLGRVESNGYTF,TGTGCCAGCAGCTTAGGCAGGGTCGAGTCGAATGGCTACACCTTC
TRBJ1-2,TRBD1,TRBV29-1,few,CSVGGGLNGYTF,TGCAGCGTTGGAGGGGGCCTGAATGGCTACACCTTC
TRBJ2-3,NA,TRBV6-4,NA,CASSVGTSTDTQYF,TGTGCCAGCAGTGTCGGGACATCTACAGATACGCAGTATTTT
TRBJ1-1,NA,TRBV10-1,NA,CASSDEYTEAFF,TGCGCCAGCAGTGATGAGTATACTGAAGCTTTCTTT
TRBJ1-2,TRBD1,TRBV30,NA,CAWRTGGGYTF,TGTGCCTGGCGGACAGGGGGTGGCTACACCTTC
TRBJ2-1,TRBD1,TRBV7-3,NA,CASSRSGTGGNEQFF,TGTGCCAGCAGCCGCTCCGGGACAGGGGGCAATGAGCAGTTCTTC
TRBJ1-3,NA,TRBV28,NA,CASSLLRENTIYF,TGTGCCAGCAGTTTATTGAGAGAAAACACCATATATTTT
TRBJ1-5,NA,TRBV2,NA,CASSRGSGPQHF,TGTGCCAGCAGTCGGGGGTCCGGGCCCCAGCATTTT
TRBJ1-5,TRBD1,TRBV5-1,NA,CASSWAGTVDQPQHF,TGCGCCAGCAGCTGGGCTGGGACAGTGGATCAGCCCCAGCATTTT
TRBJ1-2,NA,TRBV5-4,NA,CASSLPGDYGYTF,TGTGCCAGCAGCTTGCCAGGGGACTATGGCTACACCTTC
TRBJ2-5,NA,TRBV6-5,NA,CASSYRGETQYF,TGTGCCAGCAGTTACCGGGGGGAGACCCAGTACTTC
TRBJ2-5,NA,TRBV2,NA,CASVGGKTQYF,TGTGCCAGCGTCGGGGGAAAGACCCAGTACTTC
TRBJ2-3,NA,TRBV11-1,NA,CASSSRSSVTQYF,TGTGCCAGCAGCTCCCGCTCTAGCGTAACGCAGTATTTT
TRBJ2-7,NA,TRBV4-1,NA,CASSQIQGYEQYF,TGCGCCAGCAGCCAAATTCAGGGCTACGAGCAGTACTTC
TRBJ1-1,NA,TRBV29-1,NA,CSVVRARGKNTEAFF,TGCAGCGTTGTAAGGGCCCGAGGGAAAAACACTGAAGCTTTCTTT
TRBJ2-7,NA,TRBV7-6,once,CASSLARGPGATYEQYF,TGTGCCAGCAGCTTAGCGCGGGGGCCCGGGGCAACCTACGAGCAGTACTTC
TRBJ1-2,TRBD1,TRBV10-3,NA,CAISEDRGPGYTF,TGTGCCATCAGCGAGGACAGGGGTCCAGGCTACACCTTC
TRBJ1-2,NA,TRBV7-3,NA,CASSLTEGEGYTF,TGTGCCAGCAGCTTAACAGAGGGGGAGGGCTACACCTTC
TRBJ1-1,NA,TRBV27,NA,CASSFGARGTEAFF,TGTGCCAGCAGTTTCGGTGCCAGGGGAACTGAAGCTTTCTTT
TRBJ1-5,NA,TRBV19,NA,CASSINRVNNQPQHF,TGTGCCAGTTCGATAAACAGGGTGAACAATCAGCCCCAGCATTTT
TRBJ1-4,NA,TRBV7-9,NA,CASSEVASNEKLFF,TGTGCCAGCAGTGAGGTGGCATCTAATGAAAAACTGTTTTTT
TRBJ1-1,NA,TRBV11-3,NA,CASSFQNTEAFF,TGTGCCAGCAGCTTTCAGAACACTGAAGCTTTCTTT
TRBJ2-7,NA,TRBV5-1,NA,CASRTDIARFNYEQYF,TGCGCCAGCAGGACGGACATCGCCCGTTTCAACTACGAGCAGTACTTC